This T cell receptor beta chain was found in a study of cytomegalovirus exposure and HLA in healthy donors (dated by TCRdb to the late 2010s). Study-wide context: In an earlier analysis of fewer than 750 of the donors, under 300 Gb of sequence data and 90 million to 130 million unique TCR beta sequences from approximately 180 million T cells were reported. An early release that covered 500 to 800 HLA-typed donors contained approximately 300 gigabases of sequencing data and some 87 million unique TCR sequences. Among the roughly 400 genotyped donors, 75% to 90% belonged to the genetic ancestry cluster associated with self-reported Caucasian donors. The study aimed to test whether cataloging public T cell receptors could reveal signatures of past pathogen exposure. Using immunosequencing, the study profiled T cell repertoires from fewer than 700 subjects and related those repertoires to cytomegalovirus serostatus. A separate validation cohort of about 110 different subjects was used in addition to the 666-subject first cohort. The study combined high-throughput TCR immunosequencing, statistical association of individual TCRs with disease status, and machine learning to predict cytomegalovirus infection status. In a later analysis, previously published TCR beta repertoires from 500 to 750 donors were re-analyzed and high-resolution HLA genotyping was added so that TCR occurrence patterns could be studied. In the later analysis, no new phenotypic data were used to find candidate immune exposures; instead, reliance was placed on TCR beta sequences and their occurrence across donors. An earlier analysis of 587 of the donors used high-throughput TCR beta sequencing to judge whether each TCR beta V gene segment behaved as functional or pseudogenic. Donor age, sex, ethnicity and CMV serostatus were collected together with the repertoire data. A later genetic analysis took genome-wide SNP genotypes for about 55% of the 666 donors and used that subset as a discovery cohort. Every repertoire in the discovery cohort had been generated on one and the same sequencing platform. Both class I and class II loci were covered by HLA typing, at four-digit resolution. The number of typed donors differed by locus: about 620-640 for A, B, C, DRB1 and DQB1; approximately 520 for DQA1; 606 for DPA1; and about 450 for DPB1. Five DR-DQ haplotypes were treated as single units for association and clustering because of strong linkage in the cohort. Among about 400 genotyped donors of the cohort, an average of around 250,000 unique TCR beta nucleotide sequences was sequenced per donor, of which about 18% were non-productive. Here is what the overall study found, with its caveats: Because counts were too low, about 15 rarely observed V segments, including chromosome 9 orphons, were left out of the earlier analysis of over 550 of the donors. A further reported finding was that TCR beta sequences accurately predicted the HLA-A and HLA-B alleles for most subjects in the first cohort. In an earlier analysis of about 540 of the donors, most TCR beta V segments were observed in productive rearrangements about 90% or about 30% of the time, broadly matching IMGT annotations. Several of the top co-occurrence clusters appeared to be linked to parvovirus B19, influenza, CMV and Epstein-Barr virus, according to a later analysis. According to a later genetic analysis, donors in an Asian-associated ancestry cluster had fewer N-insertions in productive TCRs than the roughly 700-donor mean. According to a later analysis, TCR association rates differed among HLA loci, with DRB1 alleles showing the most associated TCRs and HLA-C alleles showing the fewest. This cohort had only TCR beta chains sequenced, and the lack of alpha or paired-chain data limited which features could be detected. The classifier was reported to diagnose cytomegalovirus status with high specificity and sensitivity in both the original cohort and the validation cohort. In a later analysis, HLA-associated TCR beta chains were found to be more clonally expanded and to have lower generation probabilities than equally common non-associated chains. A cluster of highly shared sequence variants was judged likely to be a technical artifact of the sequencing pipeline. The presence/absence analyses assumed that sequencing depth was roughly uniform across donors, and that assumption may not be true. It was suggested by the authors that the approach could potentially be generalized to other disease states and immunological phenotypes. In a later genetic analysis, a missense DCLRE1C variant was associated with V-gene and J-gene trimming of TCR beta chains, and the association was replicated in an independent cohort. In vitro tests confirmed that three of the cytomegalovirus-associated TCR beta chains recognize cytomegalovirus antigens. Because HLA typing was missing for some donors at each locus, association tests included only the typed subset. In the study, approximately 150 TCR beta chains were listed as associated with cytomegalovirus. Strong co-occurrence of HLA alleles, especially DR and DQ, made assigning TCR associations to individual alleles difficult. Correlated functional status among segregating V segments might reflect linkage disequilibrium, but an unknown experimental factor could not be ruled out. For the cohort, immune exposure information was limited to CMV serostatus. Across donors, most TCR sequences were observed very rarely, whereas some public TCRs were present in many individuals. Most CMV-associated TCR beta chains appeared to be HLA-restricted in a later analysis, and the HLA associations seemed to be driven largely by CMV exposure. A later analysis associated about 17,000 TCR beta sequences with specific HLA alleles at a false discovery rate of 0.05.

The cohort consisted of 600 to 700 healthy bone marrow donors. At the time of sampling, every cohort member was nominally healthy, though immune exposures that went unrecorded were likely present. The donor was CMV seropositive and belonged to the group of a few hundred seropositive cohort members. Every donor gave a peripheral blood sample, and the peripheral blood mononuclear cells from that sample were used for TCR beta sequencing. The Qiagen DNeasy Blood Extraction Kit was used to extract genomic DNA from the blood cell samples. Receptor libraries were prepared by the immunoSEQ multiplex PCR assay. The multiplex PCR relied on a mix of 60 forward primers for TCR Vbeta segments and 13 reverse primers for TCR Jbeta segments. The CDR3 region of rearranged TCR beta genes was amplified from genomic DNA with a multiplex PCR assay. Amplified TCR beta libraries were sequenced as 87-base-pair reads on the Illumina HiSeq System. From the authors' description of their analysis: A later analysis counted tens of millions of unique TCR beta chains across the 666 repertoires, and some 11 million of these chains were shared by at least two donors. Raw reads were error-corrected and collapsed into unique sequences with a nearest-neighbor algorithm that merged closely related sequences to remove PCR and sequencing errors. V, D and J gene segments were assigned by aligning CDR3 sequences to IMGT reference sequences. For a sequence to be retained, a match of at least six nucleotides to both a V gene segment and a J gene segment was required. A rearrangement counted as productive if the CDR3 had no stop codons and remained in frame with V and J, and every other rearrangement counted as non-productive. Following IMGT convention, CDR3 was defined as the stretch from the second conserved V-encoded cysteine to the conserved J-encoded phenylalanine. The earlier analysis of some 540 of the donors excluded any sequence lacking an unambiguous match to a single V gene segment. In an earlier analysis of 587 of the donors, a V segment was called functional when productive rearrangements were above 56.7%, and segregating when the standard deviation between donors exceeded 5%. A statistical classification framework was built to diagnose cytomegalovirus status from the catalog of TCR beta chain sequences. In a later analysis, TCR nucleotide sequences were compared against IMGT/GENE-DB human TR gene sequences so that V and J genes could be assigned. Using the TCRdist pipeline, a later analysis assigned CDR3 sequences along with most-parsimonious VDJ recombination scenarios. In a later analysis, every TCR beta chain was defined by the combination of its CDR3 amino acid sequence and its V-gene family, and reads without a unique V-gene family were dropped. In a later analysis, several hundred highly shared, low-generation-probability nucleotide sequences were removed to address suspected cross-contamination and a sequencing artifact. In a later analysis, a clonal expansion index was calculated for each public chain from normalized within-repertoire ranks of inferred template counts. In a later analysis, generation probabilities were computed using a VDJ recombination model fitted to out-of-frame rearrangements, and the results were checked against IGoR. A later analysis scored TCR-TCR, TCR-HLA and TCR-CMV co-occurrence with hypergeometric tests, applying a repertoire-size bias correction to TCR pairs. In a later analysis, false discovery rates were estimated by permuting HLA or CMV assignments 20 times. In a later analysis, co-occurring TCRs were grouped using DBSCAN, and TCRdist sequence similarity was added for clustering within HLA-allele-positive subsets. For co-occurrence clustering, repertoires with fewer than 30,000 or more than 120,000 public chains were excluded, along with several repertoires with anomalous nucleotide sharing. Drawn from immuneACCESS, this table holds only the in-frame rearrangements with V and J called that TCRdb kept. Clones are partly lost; checked studies trace under half to an unresolved V gene and leave the rest unexplained. D and trimming come from the DNA, and the V and J calls and clone size come from that table. This sample's listing comprises tens of thousands of clones. The ten largest clones take up around 4.2% of the sample.

As to this clone: Its antigen is unknown.

The sequenced sample was PBMCs. The clonotype originates from a woman in her forties in good health and CMV-seropositive.

CDR3 loop: CASSPVAGEGMLFF. The DNA sequence follows: TGTGCCAGCAGCCCCGTAGCGGGAGAGGGGATGTTGTTTTTT. The V and J segments used are TRBV7-8 and TRBJ2-2; 9 central nucleotides agree with TRBD2. The germline V gene yields SGHVS for CDR1 and FQNEAQ for CDR2. V is cut back by 5 bases and J by 15 bases, with 13 bases in the junction unmatched. The cysteine opens and the phenylalanine closes a CDR3 of 14 amino acids. Only CDR3 DNA is held: 42 bases, read in frame from base 1.